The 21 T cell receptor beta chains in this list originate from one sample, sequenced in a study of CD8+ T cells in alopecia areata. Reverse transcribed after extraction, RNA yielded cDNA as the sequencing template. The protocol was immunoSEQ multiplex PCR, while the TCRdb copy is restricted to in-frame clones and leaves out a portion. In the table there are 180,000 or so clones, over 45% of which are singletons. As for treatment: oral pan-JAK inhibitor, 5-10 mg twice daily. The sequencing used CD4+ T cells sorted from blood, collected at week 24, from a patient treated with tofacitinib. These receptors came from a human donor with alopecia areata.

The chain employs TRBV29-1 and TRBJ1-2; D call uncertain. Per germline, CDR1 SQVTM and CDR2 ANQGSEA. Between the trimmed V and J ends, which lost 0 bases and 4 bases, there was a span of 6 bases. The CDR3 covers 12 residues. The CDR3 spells CSVEDSFYGYTF. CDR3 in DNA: TGCAGCGTTGAAGACAGTTTCTATGGCTACACCTTC.

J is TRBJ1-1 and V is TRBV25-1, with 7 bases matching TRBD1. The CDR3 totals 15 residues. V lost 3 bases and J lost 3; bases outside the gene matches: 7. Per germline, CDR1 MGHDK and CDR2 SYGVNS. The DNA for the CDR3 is TGTGCCAGCAGTGAGAGACAGGGAGGGTACACTGAAGCTTTCTTT. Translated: CASSERQGGYTEAFF. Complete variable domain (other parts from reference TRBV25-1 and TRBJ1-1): EADIYQTPRYLVIGTGKKITLECSQTMGHDKMYWYQQDPGMELHLIHYSYGVNSTEKGDLSSESTVSRIRTEHFPLTLESARPSHTSQYLCASSERQGGYTEAFFGQGTRLTVV.

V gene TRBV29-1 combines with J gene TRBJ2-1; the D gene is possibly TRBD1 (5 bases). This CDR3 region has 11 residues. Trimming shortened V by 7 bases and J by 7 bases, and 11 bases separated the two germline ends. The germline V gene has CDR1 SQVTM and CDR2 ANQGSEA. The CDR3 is CSGGLGNEQFF. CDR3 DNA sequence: TGCAGCGGGGGCCTCGGGAATGAGCAGTTCTTC.

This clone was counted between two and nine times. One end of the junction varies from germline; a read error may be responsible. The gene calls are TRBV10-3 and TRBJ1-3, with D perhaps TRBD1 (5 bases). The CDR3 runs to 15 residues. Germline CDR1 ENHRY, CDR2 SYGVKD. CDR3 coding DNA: TGTGCCAGCAGTGCCCGGGGGAGCTCTGGAAACACCATATATTTT. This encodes CASSARGSSGNTIYF.

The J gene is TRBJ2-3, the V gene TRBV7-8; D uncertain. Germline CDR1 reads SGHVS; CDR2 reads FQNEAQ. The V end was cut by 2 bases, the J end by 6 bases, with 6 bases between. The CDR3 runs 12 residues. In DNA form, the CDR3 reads TGTGCCAGCAGCTTAAATATGGATACGCAGTATTTT. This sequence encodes CASSLNMDTQYF.

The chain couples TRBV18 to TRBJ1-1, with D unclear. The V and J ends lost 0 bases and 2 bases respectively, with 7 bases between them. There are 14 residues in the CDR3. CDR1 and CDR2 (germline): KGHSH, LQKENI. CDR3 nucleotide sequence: TGTGCCAGCTCACCACCCAACGACAACACTGAAGCTTTCTTT. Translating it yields CASSPPNDNTEAFF.

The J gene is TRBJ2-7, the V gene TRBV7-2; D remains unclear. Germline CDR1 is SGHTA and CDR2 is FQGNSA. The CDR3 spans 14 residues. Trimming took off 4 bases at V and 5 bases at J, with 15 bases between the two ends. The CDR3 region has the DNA TGTGCCAGCAGCTCCCTCGGACCTGCCGACGAGCAGTACTTC. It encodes CASSSLGPADEQYF.

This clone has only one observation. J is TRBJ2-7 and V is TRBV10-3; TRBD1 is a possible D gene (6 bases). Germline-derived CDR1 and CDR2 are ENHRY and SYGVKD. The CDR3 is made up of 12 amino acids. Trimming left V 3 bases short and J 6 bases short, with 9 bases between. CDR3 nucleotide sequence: TGTGCCATCAGTGACGGCAGGGGCGAGCAGTACTTC. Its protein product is CAISDGRGEQYF.

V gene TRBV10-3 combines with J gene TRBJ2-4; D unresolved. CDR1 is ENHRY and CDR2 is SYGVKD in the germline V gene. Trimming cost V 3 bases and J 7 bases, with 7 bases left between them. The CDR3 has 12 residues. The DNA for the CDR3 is TGTGCCATCAGTGAAACAGCTAACATTCAGTACTTC. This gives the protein CAISETANIQYF.

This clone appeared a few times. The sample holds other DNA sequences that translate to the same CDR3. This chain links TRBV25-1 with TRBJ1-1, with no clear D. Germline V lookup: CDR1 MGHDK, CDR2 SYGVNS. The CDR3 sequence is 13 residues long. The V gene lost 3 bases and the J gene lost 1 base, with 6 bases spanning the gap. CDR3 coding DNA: TGTGCCAGCAGTGACAGACCGAACACTGAAGCTTTCTTT. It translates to CASSDRPNTEAFF.

CDR3 loop: CASSLQGQSYNSPLHF. The CDR3 region has the DNA TGTGCCAGCAGCCTACAGGGGCAGTCCTATAATTCACCCCTCCACTTT. The chain employs TRBV10-3 and TRBJ1-6; TRBD1 matches at 7 bases. The V gene's germline CDR1 is ENHRY and CDR2 SYGVKD. V lost 10 bases, J lost 1 base, and 10 bases stayed unmatched. The CDR3 has 16 residues.

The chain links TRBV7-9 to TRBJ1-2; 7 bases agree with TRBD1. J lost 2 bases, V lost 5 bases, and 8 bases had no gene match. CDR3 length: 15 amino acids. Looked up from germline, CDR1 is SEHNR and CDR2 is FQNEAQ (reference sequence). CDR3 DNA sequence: TGTGCCAGCAGCCCCGCATCGGGACAGAACTATGGCTACACCTTC. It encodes CASSPASGQNYGYTF.

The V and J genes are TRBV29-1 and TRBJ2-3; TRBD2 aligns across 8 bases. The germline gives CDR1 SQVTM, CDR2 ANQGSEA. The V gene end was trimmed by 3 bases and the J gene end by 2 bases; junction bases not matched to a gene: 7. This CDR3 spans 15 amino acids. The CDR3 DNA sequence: TGCAGCGTTGAGCTAGCGGGTATCCCCACAGATACGCAGTATTTT. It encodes CSVELAGIPTDTQYF.

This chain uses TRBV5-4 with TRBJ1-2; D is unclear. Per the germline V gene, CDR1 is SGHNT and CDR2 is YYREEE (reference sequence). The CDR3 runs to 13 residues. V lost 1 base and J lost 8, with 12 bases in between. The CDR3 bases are TGTGCCAGCAGCTTGCCGCGGAATCGAGGCTACACCTTC. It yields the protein CASSLPRNRGYTF. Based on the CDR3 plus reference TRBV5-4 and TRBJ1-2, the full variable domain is ETGVTQSPTHLIKTRGQQVTLRCSSQSGHNTVSWYQQALGQGPQFIFQYYREEENGRGNFPPRFSGLQFPNYSSELNVNALELDDSALYLCASSLPRNRGYTFGSGTRLTVV.

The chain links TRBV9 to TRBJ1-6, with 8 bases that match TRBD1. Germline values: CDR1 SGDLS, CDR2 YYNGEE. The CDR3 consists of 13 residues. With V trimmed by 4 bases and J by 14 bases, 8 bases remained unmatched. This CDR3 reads CASSPSPQGALHF. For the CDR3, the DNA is TGTGCCAGCAGCCCCAGCCCACAGGGGGCCCTCCACTTT.

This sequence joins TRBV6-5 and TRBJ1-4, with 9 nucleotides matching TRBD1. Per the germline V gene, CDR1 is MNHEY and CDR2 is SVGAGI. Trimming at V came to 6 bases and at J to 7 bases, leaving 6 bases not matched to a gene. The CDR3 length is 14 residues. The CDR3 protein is CASRSDRGAEKLFF. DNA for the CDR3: TGTGCCAGCAGATCGGACAGGGGTGCTGAAAAACTGTTTTTT.

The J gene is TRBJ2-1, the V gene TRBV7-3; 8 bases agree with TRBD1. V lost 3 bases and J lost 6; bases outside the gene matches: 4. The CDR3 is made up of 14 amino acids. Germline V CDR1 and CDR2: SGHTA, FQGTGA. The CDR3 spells CASSLMTGANEQFF. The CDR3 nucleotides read TGTGCCAGCAGCTTGATGACAGGGGCCAATGAGCAGTTCTTC. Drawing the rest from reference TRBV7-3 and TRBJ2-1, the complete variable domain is GAGVSQTPSNKVTEKGKYVELRCDPISGHTALYWYRQSLGQGPEFLIYFQGTGAADDSGLPNDRFFAVRPEGSVSTLKIQRTERGDSAVYLCASSLMTGANEQFFGPGTRLTVL.

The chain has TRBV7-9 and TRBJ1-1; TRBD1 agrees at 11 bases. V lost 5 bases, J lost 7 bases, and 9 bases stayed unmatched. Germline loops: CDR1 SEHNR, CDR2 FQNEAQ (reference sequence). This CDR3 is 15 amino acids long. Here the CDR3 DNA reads TGTGCCAGCAGCCCGGACAGGGGGCGGGTTGTTGAAGCTTTCTTT. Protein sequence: CASSPDRGRVVEAFF.

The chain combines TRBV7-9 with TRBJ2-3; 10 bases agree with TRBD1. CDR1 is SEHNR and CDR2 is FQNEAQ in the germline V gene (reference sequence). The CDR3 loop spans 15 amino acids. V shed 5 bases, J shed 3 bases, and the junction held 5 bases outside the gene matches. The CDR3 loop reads CASSARDRGTDTQYF. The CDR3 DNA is TGTGCCAGCAGCGCCCGGGACAGGGGAACAGATACGCAGTATTTT.

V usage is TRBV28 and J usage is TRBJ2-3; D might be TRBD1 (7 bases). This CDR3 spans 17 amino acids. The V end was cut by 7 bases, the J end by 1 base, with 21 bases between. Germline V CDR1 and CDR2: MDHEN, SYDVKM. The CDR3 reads CASTGTEGWGGTDTQYF. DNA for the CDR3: TGTGCCAGCACTGGGACAGAGGGCTGGGGGGGCACAGATACGCAGTATTTT. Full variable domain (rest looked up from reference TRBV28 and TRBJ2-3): DVKVTQSSRYLVKRTGEKVFLECVQDMDHENMFWYRQDPGLGLRLIYFSYDVKMKEKGDIPEGYSVSREKKERFSLILESASTNQTSMYLCASTGTEGWGGTDTQYFGPGTRLTVL.

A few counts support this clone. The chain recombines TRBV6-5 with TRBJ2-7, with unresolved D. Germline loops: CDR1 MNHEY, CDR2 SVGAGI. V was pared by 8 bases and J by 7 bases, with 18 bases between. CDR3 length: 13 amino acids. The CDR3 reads CASGNLGGREQYF. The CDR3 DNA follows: TGTGCCAGCGGGAACCTCGGTGGTCGGGAGCAGTACTTC.